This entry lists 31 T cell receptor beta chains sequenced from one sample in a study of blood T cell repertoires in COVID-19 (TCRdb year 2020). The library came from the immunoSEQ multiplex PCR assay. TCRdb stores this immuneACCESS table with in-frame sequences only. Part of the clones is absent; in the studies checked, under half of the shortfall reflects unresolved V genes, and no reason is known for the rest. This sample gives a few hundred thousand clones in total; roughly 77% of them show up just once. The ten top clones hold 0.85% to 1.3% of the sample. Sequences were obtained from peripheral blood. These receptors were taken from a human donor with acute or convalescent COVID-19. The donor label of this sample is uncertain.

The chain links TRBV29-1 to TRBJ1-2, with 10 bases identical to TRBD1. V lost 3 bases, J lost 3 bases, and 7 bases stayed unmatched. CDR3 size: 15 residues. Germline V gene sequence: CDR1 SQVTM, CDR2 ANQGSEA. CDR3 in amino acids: CSVDIWDRGDYGYTF. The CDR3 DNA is TGCAGCGTTGATATTTGGGACAGGGGAGACTATGGCTACACCTTC.

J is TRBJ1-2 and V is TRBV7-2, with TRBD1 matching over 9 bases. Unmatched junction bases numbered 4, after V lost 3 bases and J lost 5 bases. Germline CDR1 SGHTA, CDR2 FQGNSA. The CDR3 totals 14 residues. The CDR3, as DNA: TGTGCCAGCAGCTTGAACAGGGGGCTTTATGGCTACACCTTC. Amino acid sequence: CASSLNRGLYGYTF.

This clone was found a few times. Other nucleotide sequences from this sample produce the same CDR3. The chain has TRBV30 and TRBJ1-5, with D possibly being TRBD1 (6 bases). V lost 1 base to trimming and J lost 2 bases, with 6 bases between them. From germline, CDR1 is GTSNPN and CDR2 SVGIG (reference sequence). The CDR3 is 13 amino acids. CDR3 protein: CAWSGQGNQPQHF. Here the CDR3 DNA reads TGTGCCTGGAGTGGACAGGGCAATCAGCCCCAGCATTTT.

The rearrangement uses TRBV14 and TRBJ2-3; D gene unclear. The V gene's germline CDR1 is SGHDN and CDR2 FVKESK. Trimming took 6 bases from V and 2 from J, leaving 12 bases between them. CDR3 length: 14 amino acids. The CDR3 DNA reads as TGTGCCAGCAGTCCTCAGGTTTACACAGATACGCAGTATTTT. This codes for CASSPQVYTDTQYF.

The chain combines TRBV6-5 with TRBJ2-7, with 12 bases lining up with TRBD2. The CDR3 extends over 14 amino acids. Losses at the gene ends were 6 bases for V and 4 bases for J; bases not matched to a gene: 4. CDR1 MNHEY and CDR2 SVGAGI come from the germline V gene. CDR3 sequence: CASRRLAGEYEQYF. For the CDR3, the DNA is TGTGCCAGCAGGCGACTAGCGGGAGAGTACGAGCAGTACTTC.

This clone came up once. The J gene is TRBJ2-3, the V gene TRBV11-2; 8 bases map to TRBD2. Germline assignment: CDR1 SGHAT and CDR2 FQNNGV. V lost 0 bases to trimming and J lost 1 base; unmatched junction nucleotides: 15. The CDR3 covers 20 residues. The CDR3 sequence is CASSLDKSWGAGVGTDTQYF. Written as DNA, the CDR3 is TGTGCCAGCAGCTTAGATAAATCGTGGGGAGCGGGGGTTGGCACAGATACGCAGTATTTT.

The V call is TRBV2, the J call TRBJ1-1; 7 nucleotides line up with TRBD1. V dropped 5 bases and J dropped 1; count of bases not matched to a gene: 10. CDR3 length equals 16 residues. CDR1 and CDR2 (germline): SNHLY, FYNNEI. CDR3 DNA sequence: TGTGCCAGCAGTAATAACGCAGGGGGAGGGAACACTGAAGCTTTCTTT. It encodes CASSNNAGGGNTEAFF.

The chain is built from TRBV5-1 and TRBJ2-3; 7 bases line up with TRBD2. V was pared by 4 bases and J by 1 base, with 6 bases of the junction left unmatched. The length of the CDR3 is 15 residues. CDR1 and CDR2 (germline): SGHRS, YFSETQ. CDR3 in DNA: TGCGCCAGCAGCCTTTTTGGGAGGGGCACAGATACGCAGTATTTT. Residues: CASSLFGRGTDTQYF.

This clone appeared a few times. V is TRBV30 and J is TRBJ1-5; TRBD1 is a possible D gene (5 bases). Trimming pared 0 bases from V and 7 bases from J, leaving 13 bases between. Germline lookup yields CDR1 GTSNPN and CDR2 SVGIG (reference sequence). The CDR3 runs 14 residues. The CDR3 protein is CAWSVGGDRQPQHF. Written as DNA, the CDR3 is TGTGCCTGGAGTGTGGGAGGGGATCGGCAGCCCCAGCATTTT.

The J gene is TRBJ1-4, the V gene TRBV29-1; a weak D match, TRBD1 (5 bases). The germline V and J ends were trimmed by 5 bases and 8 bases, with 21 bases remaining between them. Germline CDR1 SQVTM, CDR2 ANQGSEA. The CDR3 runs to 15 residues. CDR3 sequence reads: CSVLPLRQIREKLFF. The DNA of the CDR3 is TGCAGCGTTCTCCCACTTCGACAGATACGGGAAAAACTGTTTTTT.

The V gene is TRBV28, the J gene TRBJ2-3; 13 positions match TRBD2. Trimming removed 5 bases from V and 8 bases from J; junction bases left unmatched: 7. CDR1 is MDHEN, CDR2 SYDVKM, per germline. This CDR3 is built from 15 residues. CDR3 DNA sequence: TGTGCCAGCAGTCCTCGGACTAGCGGGGGCTTTACGCAGTATTTT. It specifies CASSPRTSGGFTQYF.

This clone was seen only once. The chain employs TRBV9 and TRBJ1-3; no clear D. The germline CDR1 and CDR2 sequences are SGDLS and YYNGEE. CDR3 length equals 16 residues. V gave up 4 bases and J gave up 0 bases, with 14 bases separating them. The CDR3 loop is CASSLYSRSSGNTIYF. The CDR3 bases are TGTGCCAGCAGCCTATACTCACGAAGCTCTGGAAACACCATATATTTT.

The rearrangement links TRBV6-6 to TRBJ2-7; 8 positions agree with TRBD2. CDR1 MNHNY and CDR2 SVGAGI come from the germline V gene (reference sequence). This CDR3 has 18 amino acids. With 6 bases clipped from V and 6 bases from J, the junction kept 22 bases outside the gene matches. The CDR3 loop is CASSRPGGRNTQPGEQYF. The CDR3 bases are TGTGCCAGCAGCCGACCTGGCGGGAGGAACACGCAACCCGGCGAGCAGTACTTC.

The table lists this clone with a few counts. CDR3 bases: TGTGCCAGCTCACCAACGACAGACCTACGTAACTATGGCTACACCTTC. The encoded protein is CASSPTTDLRNYGYTF. The V call is TRBV18, the J call TRBJ1-2; the D gene is possibly TRBD1 (5 bases). The germline CDR1 and CDR2 sequences are KGHSH and LQKENI. V lost 2 bases and J lost 1, with 14 bases in between. The CDR3 consists of 16 residues.

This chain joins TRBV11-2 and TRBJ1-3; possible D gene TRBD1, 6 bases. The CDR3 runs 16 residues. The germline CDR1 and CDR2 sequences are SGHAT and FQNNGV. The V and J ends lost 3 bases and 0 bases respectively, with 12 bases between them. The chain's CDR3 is CASSFTGGNSGNTIYF. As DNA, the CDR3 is TGTGCCAGCAGCTTTACTGGGGGCAACTCTGGAAACACCATATATTTT.

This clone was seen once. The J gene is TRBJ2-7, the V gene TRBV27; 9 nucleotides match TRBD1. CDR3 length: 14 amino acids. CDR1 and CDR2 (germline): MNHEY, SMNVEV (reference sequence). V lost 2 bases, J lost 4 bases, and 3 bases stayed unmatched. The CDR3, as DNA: TGTGCCAGCAGTTTAGGAGGACAGGGGTACGAGCAGTACTTC. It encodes CASSLGGQGYEQYF.

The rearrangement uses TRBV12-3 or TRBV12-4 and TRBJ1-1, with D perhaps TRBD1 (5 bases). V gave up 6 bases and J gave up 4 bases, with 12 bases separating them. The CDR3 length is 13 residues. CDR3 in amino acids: CASSKGLRTEAFF. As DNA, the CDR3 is TGTGCCAGCAGCAAGGGACTTCGCACTGAAGCTTTCTTT.

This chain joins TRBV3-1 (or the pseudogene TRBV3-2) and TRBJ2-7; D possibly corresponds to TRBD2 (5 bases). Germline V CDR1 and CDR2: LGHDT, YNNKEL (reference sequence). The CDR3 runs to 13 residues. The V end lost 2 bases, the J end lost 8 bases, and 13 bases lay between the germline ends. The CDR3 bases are TGTGCCAGCAGCCAATTCCGGGGAGTGCAGCAGTACTTC. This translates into CASSQFRGVQQYF.

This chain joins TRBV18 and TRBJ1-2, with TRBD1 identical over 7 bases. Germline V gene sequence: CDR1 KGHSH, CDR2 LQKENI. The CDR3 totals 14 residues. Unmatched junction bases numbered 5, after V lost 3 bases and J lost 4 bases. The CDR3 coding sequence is TGTGCCAGCTCACCCGGGACAGAATTCTATGGCTACACCTTC. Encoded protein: CASSPGTEFYGYTF.

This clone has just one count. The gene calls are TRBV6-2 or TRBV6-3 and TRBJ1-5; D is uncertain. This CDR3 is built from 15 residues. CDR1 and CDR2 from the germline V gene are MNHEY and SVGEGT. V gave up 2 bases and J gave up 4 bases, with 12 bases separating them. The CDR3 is CASSYLGVGNQPQHF. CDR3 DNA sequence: TGTGCCAGCAGTTACCTCGGGGTTGGAAATCAGCCCCAGCATTTT.

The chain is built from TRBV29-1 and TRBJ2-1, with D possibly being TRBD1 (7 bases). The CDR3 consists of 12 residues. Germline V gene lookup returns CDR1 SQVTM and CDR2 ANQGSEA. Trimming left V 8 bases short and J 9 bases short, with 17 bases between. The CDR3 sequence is CSPGGGGSEQFF. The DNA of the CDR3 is TGCAGCCCCGGTGGAGGGGGCAGTGAGCAGTTCTTC.

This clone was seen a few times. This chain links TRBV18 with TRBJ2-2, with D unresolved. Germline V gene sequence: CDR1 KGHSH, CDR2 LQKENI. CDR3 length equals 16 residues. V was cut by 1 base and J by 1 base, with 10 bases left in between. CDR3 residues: CASSPLSLMNTGELFF. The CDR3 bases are TGTGCCAGCTCACCACTCTCACTTATGAACACCGGGGAGCTGTTTTTT. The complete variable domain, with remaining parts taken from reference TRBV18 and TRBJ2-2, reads NAGVMQNPRHLVRRRGQEARLRCSPMKGHSHVYWYRQLPEEGLKFMVYLQKENIIDESGMPKERFSAEFPKEGPSILRIQQVVRGDSAAYFCASSPLSLMNTGELFFGEGSRLTVL.

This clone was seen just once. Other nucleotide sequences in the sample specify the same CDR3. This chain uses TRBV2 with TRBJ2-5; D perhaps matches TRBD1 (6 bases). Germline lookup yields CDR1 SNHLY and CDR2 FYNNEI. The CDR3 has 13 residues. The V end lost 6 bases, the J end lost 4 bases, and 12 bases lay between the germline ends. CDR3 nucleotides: TGTGCCAGCAGGATCAGGGGTCGAGAGACCCAGTACTTC. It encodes CASRIRGRETQYF.

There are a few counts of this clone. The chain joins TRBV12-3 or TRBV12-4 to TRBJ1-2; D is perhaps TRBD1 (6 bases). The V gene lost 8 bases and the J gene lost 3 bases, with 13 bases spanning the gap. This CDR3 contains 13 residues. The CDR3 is CASSKGDYYGYTF. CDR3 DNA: TGTGCCAGCTCTAAGGGGGATTACTATGGCTACACCTTC.

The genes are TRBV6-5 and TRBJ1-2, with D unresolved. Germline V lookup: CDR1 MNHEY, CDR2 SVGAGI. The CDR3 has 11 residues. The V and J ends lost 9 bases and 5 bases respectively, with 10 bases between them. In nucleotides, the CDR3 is TGTGCCAGTTACCAGGATTATGGCTACACCTTC. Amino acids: CASYQDYGYTF.

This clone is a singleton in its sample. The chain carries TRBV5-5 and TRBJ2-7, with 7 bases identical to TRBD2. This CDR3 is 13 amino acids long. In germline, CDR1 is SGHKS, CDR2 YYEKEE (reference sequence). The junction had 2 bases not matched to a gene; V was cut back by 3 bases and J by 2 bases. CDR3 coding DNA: TGTGCCAGCAGCTCTGGACTAGCCTACGAGCAGTACTTC. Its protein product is CASSSGLAYEQYF.

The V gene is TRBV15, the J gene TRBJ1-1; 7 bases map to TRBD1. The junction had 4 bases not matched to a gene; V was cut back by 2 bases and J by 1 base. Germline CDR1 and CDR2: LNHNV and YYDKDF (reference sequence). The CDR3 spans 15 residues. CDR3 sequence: CATSRRQGQNTEAFF. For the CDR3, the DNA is TGTGCCACCAGCAGACGACAGGGACAGAACACTGAAGCTTTCTTT.

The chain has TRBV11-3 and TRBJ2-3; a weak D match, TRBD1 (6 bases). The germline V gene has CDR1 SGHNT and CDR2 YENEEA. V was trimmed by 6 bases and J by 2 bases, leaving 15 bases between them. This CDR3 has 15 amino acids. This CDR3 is CASSLRGTYTDTQYF. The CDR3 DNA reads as TGTGCCAGCAGTCTTAGGGGGACCTACACAGATACGCAGTATTTT.

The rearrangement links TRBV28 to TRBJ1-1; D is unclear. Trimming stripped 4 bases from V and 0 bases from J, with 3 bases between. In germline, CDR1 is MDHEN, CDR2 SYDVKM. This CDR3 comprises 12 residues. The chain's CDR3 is CASSYLNTEAFF. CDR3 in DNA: TGTGCCAGCAGTTACTTGAACACTGAAGCTTTCTTT.

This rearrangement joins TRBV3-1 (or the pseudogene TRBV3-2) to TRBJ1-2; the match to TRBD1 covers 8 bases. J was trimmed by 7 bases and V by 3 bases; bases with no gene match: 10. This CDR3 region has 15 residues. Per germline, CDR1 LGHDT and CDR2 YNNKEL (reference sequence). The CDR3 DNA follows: TGTGCCAGCAGCCACACACACCAGGGGGCTGGTGGCTACACCTTC. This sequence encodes CASSHTHQGAGGYTF.

The CDR3 loop reads CASSLANYEQYF. In DNA form, the CDR3 reads TGTGCCAGCAGCTTAGCCAATTACGAGCAGTACTTC. This chain uses TRBV7-9 with TRBJ2-7; D is uncertain. Looked up from germline, CDR1 is SEHNR and CDR2 is FQNEAQ (reference sequence). V gave up 0 bases and J gave up 4 bases, with 4 bases separating them. The CDR3 length is 12 residues.